This T cell receptor beta chain was retrieved from a study of blood T cell repertoires in COVID-19. TCRdb's table, derived via immunoSEQ multiplex PCR, lists solely in-frame clones and lacks some. The table shows around 46,000 clones, with approximately 87% occurring only once. Between the trimmed V and J ends, which lost 6 bases and 0 bases, there was a span of 11 bases. This CDR3 contains 14 residues. Germline CDR1 ENHRY, CDR2 SYGVKD. The receptor was isolated from a human donor in a cohort sampled during active COVID-19. V is TRBV10-3 and J is TRBJ1-2; no reliable D call. Sequenced sample: peripheral blood. The CDR3 protein is CAIRPGGTNYGYTF. CDR3 DNA: TGTGCCATCAGGCCCGGAGGGACTAACTATGGCTACACCTTC.